The entry that follows covers one T cell receptor beta chain sequence. Its antigen is undetermined. CDR1 LGHNA and CDR2 YSLEER come from the germline V gene. The CDR3 is 18 residues long. V was pared by 0 bases and J by 0 bases, with 12 bases between. The data are from a study of regulatory T cells in long-lasting Graves disease. Study results and limitations: Investigators studied peripheral blood only, not thyroid tissue. Possibly, accuracy suffered from the small sample size.

Library construction for TCR beta used iRepertoire HTBI primers and Arm-PCR of CDR3 regions. TCRdb fed the multiplex PCR reads into MiXCR, producing one record per CDR3 protein. The profile shows around 420,000 distinct CDR3 sequences, around 16% of them singletons. Stated time point: newly diagnosed GD, antithyroid drugs for less than 3 months. PBMC RNA served as the TCR library source. An endocrinology department located in Xi'an, China, was where the patients came from. Collection of peripheral blood (nine milliliters) was done using EDTA tubes. The chain has TRBV4-3 and TRBJ1-6; D is ambiguous. This TCR was sampled from a female donor with Graves disease. The sample consisted of peripheral blood mononuclear cells (PBMCs), taken at new diagnosis, from a patient treated with antithyroid drugs. The CDR3 nucleotides read TGCGCCAGCAGCCAAGAACCGGCGGTTAGCTCCTATAATTCACCCCTCCACTTT. Translating it yields CASSQEPAVSSYNSPLHF.